Listed below are T cell receptor beta chains from one sample, sequenced in a study of blood T cell repertoires in COVID-19. Sequencing was performed with immunoSEQ multiplex PCR; in TCRdb, only in-frame clones are kept and a portion is missing. The sample holds 240,000 or so clones, around 86% seen once. Sequencing was done on a sample of peripheral blood. The receptors shown here come from a woman in her 70s with active or convalescent COVID-19. CDR3s include the opening cysteine and the closing phenylalanine or tryptophan. The D gene is left open where the match is weak. Clone size, where shown, is once, few, many, or a class for clones that have expanded.

D: TRBD1; J: TRBJ1-6; size: -; V: TRBV9; DNA: TGTGCCAGCAGCTTAAGACAGGGGGACTCACCCCTCCACTTT; CDR3: CASSLRQGDSPLHF
D: -; J: TRBJ1-3; size: -; V: TRBV10-2; DNA: TGCGCCAGCACGATGGGGCGGTCCCCCCTCTCTGGTGGAAACACCATATATTTT; CDR3: CASTMGRSPLSGGNTIYF
D: -; J: TRBJ1-2; size: -; V: TRBV5-6; DNA: TGTGCCAGCAGCTCTCCGGGGGGCTATGGCTACACCTTC; CDR3: CASSSPGGYGYTF
D: -; J: TRBJ1-2; size: -; V: TRBV3-1/TRBV3-2; DNA: TGTGCCAGCAGCCAAGAAGTGAACGGGTTGAATGGCTACACCTTC; CDR3: CASSQEVNGLNGYTF
D: -; J: TRBJ2-2; size: few; V: TRBV4-2; DNA: TGTGCCAGCAGCCAAGTCACGAACACCGGGGAGCTGTTTTTT; CDR3: CASSQVTNTGELFF
D: -; J: TRBJ1-5; size: few; V: TRBV9; DNA: TGTGCCAGCAGCCTCGGACAAATAGGGGAGCCCCAGCATTTT; CDR3: CASSLGQIGEPQHF
D: -; J: TRBJ2-7; size: once; V: TRBV6-6; DNA: TGTGCCAGCACCTTACTAAGCAGAACCTACGAGCAGTACTTC; CDR3: CASTLLSRTYEQYF
D: -; J: TRBJ1-5; size: -; V: TRBV19; DNA: TGTGCCAGTAGTATTCCCCTTCAGGGGATCGGGAATCAGCCCCAGCATTTT; CDR3: CASSIPLQGIGNQPQHF
D: -; J: TRBJ1-5; size: -; V: TRBV19; DNA: TGTGCCAGTACCAAACCAGGTAGCAATCAGCCCCAGCATTTT; CDR3: CASTKPGSNQPQHF
D: TRBD1; J: TRBJ2-7; size: -; V: TRBV5-1; DNA: TGCGCCAGCAGCTTGGCAGGGACAGGGTCCCACGAGCAGTACTTC; CDR3: CASSLAGTGSHEQYF
D: TRBD1; J: TRBJ1-2; size: -; V: TRBV6-6; DNA: TGTGCCAGCAGTTACTCCGGGACAGGGGACTATGGCTACACCTTC; CDR3: CASSYSGTGDYGYTF
D: TRBD2; J: TRBJ2-1; size: -; V: TRBV2; DNA: TGTGCCAGCAGGGGGGGGGTTAACAATGAGCAGTTCTTC; CDR3: CASRGGVNNEQFF
D: -; J: TRBJ2-7; size: -; V: TRBV7-3; DNA: TGTGCCAGCAGCTTATGGGGGGATTTGGAGCAGTACTTC; CDR3: CASSLWGDLEQYF
D: -; J: TRBJ1-3; size: once; V: TRBV7-2; DNA: TGTGCCAGCACTCCAGGGGCGGGAAACACCATATATTTT; CDR3: CASTPGAGNTIYF
D: -; J: TRBJ2-2; size: once; V: TRBV27; DNA: TGTGCCAGCAGTTTCCGGGGTGGTGGGACAATGAACACCGGGGAGCTGTTTTTT; CDR3: CASSFRGGGTMNTGELFF